This T cell receptor beta chain derives from a study of T cells in Graves' hyperthyroidism and ophthalmopathy. Study observations and caveats: The model identified upcoming ophthalmopathy a median roughly 6 months ahead of onset.

This clonotype occurred once. Its antigen is unknown. RNA transcripts yielded amplified TCR beta CDR3 regions. Using the HTBI primer set, a first-round RT-PCR was run on the TCR CDR3. TCRdb recomputed calls from the multiplex PCR reads with MiXCR, one row per CDR3 protein. Among 550,000 to 600,000 distinct CDR3 sequences listed, over 15% were seen once. Newly diagnosed hyperthyroidism patients aged 18 to 65 years had disease lasting under 2 months. The germline V gene has CDR1 LNHDA and CDR2 SQIVND (reference sequence). The CDR3 runs 14 residues. V gave up 3 bases and J gave up 12 bases; unmatched junction bases: 9.

This chain joins TRBV19 and TRBJ2-1; TRBD2 agrees at 9 bases. This sequence was found in a woman between 18 and 29 years old with Graves' hyperthyroidism. The sequenced sample was blood. CDR3 sequence: CASSIKLAGIGQFF. The CDR3 coding sequence is TGTGCCAGTAGTATCAAGCTAGCGGGGATCGGGCAGTTCTTC.